The T cell receptor (beta chain) described here comes from a study of blood T cell repertoires in COVID-19. Across the study: From the United States, Italy and Spain came samples of acute and convalescent COVID-19. From T cells, B-cell-depleted T cells, or PBMCs came the material, which was cDNA or gDNA.

Per the original data handling: Nucleated cell number was recorded as an estimate derived from reference gene primer amplification. TCRdb's copy holds only in-frame clones and misses some; the assay was immunoSEQ multiplex PCR. The D gene and trimming were derived from the DNA, and the V and J assignments and clone size from that table. The table has 160,000 or so clones, roughly 90% seen once. The CDR3 spans 14 residues. V was pared by 6 bases and J by 5 bases, with 7 bases of the junction left unmatched. Germline V gene data show CDR1 as LNHDA and CDR2 as SQIVND (reference sequence). The origin of this receptor is a man in his 60s with acute or convalescent COVID-19. The sample consisted of peripheral blood. The chain joins TRBV19 to TRBJ1-5; 7 nucleotides match TRBD1. CDR3 loop: CASSTGAQYQPQHF. CDR3 nucleotides: TGTGCCAGTAGCACAGGGGCACAGTATCAGCCCCAGCATTTT.